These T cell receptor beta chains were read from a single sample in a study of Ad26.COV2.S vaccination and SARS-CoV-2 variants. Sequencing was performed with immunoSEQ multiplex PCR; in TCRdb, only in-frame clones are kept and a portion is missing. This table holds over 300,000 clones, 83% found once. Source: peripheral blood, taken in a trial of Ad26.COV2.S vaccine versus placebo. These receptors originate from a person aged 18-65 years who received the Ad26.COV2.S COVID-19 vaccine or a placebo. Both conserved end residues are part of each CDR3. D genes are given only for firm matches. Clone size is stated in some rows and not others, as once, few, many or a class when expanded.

TGTGCCAGTAGCCAAGGGGGGGTTGCCTCCTTCTCCGAGACCCAGTACTTC | CASSQGGVASFSETQYF | . | . | TRBJ2-5 | 17 | TRBV19
TGTGCCATCAGTGATAACTATGGCTACACCTTC | CAISDNYGYTF | once | . | TRBJ1-2 | 11 | TRBV10-3
TGTGCCAGCAGCCGGTCCAGGGTCTCCCGGACACCCTACAATGAGCAGTTCTTC | CASSRSRVSRTPYNEQFF | . | . | TRBJ2-1 | 18 | TRBV5-5
TGCGCCAGCAGCGAGCTCGGGGGCCCCTACGAGCAGTACTTC | CASSELGGPYEQYF | . | . | TRBJ2-7 | 14 | TRBV5-1
TGTGCCAGCAGTCCCCAAGCGGGAGATACGCAGTATTTT | CASSPQAGDTQYF | . | . | TRBJ2-3 | 13 | TRBV7-2
TGTGCCAGCAGCCGGACACACTATGGCTACACCTTC | CASSRTHYGYTF | . | . | TRBJ1-2 | 12 | TRBV2
TGTGCCAGCTCACCACGACAGGGGGAGAACGAAAAACTGTTTTTT | CASSPRQGENEKLFF | . | TRBD1 | TRBJ1-4 | 15 | TRBV18
TGTGCCAGCAGCTTAGGACGGCCTGGAAACACCATATATTTT | CASSLGRPGNTIYF | . | . | TRBJ1-3 | 14 | TRBV5-6
TGTGCCAGCAGCGTAGGAGCGTGGGACAGCTACGAGCAGTACTTC | CASSVGAWDSYEQYF | . | TRBD1 | TRBJ2-7 | 15 | TRBV9
TGTGCCAGCAGACCTGGACAGCTGAACACTGAAGCTTTCTTT | CASRPGQLNTEAFF | . | . | TRBJ1-1 | 14 | TRBV6-5
TGTGCCAGCAGACCGGGGACAGCCCCTCAGCCCCAGCATTTT | CASRPGTAPQPQHF | . | TRBD1 | TRBJ1-5 | 14 | TRBV28
TGTGCCAGCAGCTTGGCTAGCCGTAGAGGTAATGAGCAGTTCTTC | CASSLASRRGNEQFF | few | . | TRBJ2-1 | 15 | TRBV5-6
TGCGCCAGCAGCTCTCACGCAGATACGCAGTATTTT | CASSSHADTQYF | . | . | TRBJ2-3 | 12 | TRBV5-1
TGTGCCAGCAGCTTAAGTGAGGGGGGCAATGAAGCCGGGGAGCTGTTTTTT | CASSLSEGGNEAGELFF | . | . | TRBJ2-2 | 17 | TRBV7-8
TGTGCCAGCAGCTTAACAGGGGGCTTGAATCAGCCCCAGCATTTT | CASSLTGGLNQPQHF | few | TRBD1 | TRBJ1-5 | 15 | TRBV7-2
TGTGCCAGCTCCCCATGGGGACAGGCGAATGAAAAACTGTTTTTT | CASSPWGQANEKLFF | . | TRBD1 | TRBJ1-4 | 15 | TRBV18
TGTGCCAGCAGCTTCGGACAGGGGTTAGAGACCCAGTACTTC | CASSFGQGLETQYF | . | TRBD1 | TRBJ2-5 | 14 | TRBV7-2
TGTGCCAGCAGACCCGGCGGGCGTACAGATACGCAGTATTTT | CASRPGGRTDTQYF | . | . | TRBJ2-3 | 14 | TRBV6-6
TGTGCCAGCTCACCAAGTTTCACGAGGACCATATATTTT | CASSPSFTRTIYF | . | . | TRBJ1-3 | 13 | TRBV18
TGTGCTAGTGGGCGACTAGCGAGAAGGGATGAGCAGTTCTTC | CASGRLARRDEQFF | once | TRBD2 | TRBJ2-1 | 14 | TRBV12-5
TGCAGTTCCCCGGACAGCCGGATGGCTTTCTTT | CSSPDSRMAFF | few | . | TRBJ1-1 | 11 | TRBV20-1
TGTGCCAGCAGCCGCGGGGCAGAGGGCTGGGCCGGGGAGCTGTTTTTT | CASSRGAEGWAGELFF | once | . | TRBJ2-2 | 16 | TRBV13
TGTGCCAGCAGCCAAGTCACGGGCAGGGGTAATTCACCCCTCCACTTT | CASSQVTGRGNSPLHF | . | . | TRBJ1-6 | 16 | TRBV3-1/TRBV3-2
TGTGCCATCAGTGAGGTGCGGGGGGGTCCTAATGAGCAGTTCTTC | CAISEVRGGPNEQFF | . | TRBD2 | TRBJ2-1 | 15 | TRBV10-3
TGCGCCAGCAGCCAAGATGGGGGGGGGTATTCACCCCTCCACTTT | CASSQDGGGYSPLHF | . | . | TRBJ1-6 | 15 | TRBV4-3
TGTGCCAGTAGTGATCGATACTCTGCAACTAATGAAAAACTGTTTTTT | CASSDRYSATNEKLFF | . | . | TRBJ1-4 | 16 | TRBV19
TGTGCCAGTAGTACCTCTCCAGGGGGCCCTCAGCCCCAGCATTTT | CASSTSPGGPQPQHF | . | TRBD1 | TRBJ1-5 | 15 | TRBV19
TGCGCCAGCAGCTTGAGGCTAGCGGGAGGGTACAATGAGCAGTTCTTC | CASSLRLAGGYNEQFF | . | TRBD2 | TRBJ2-1 | 16 | TRBV5-1
TGTGCCAGCTCACCCCCGGGGCGGGAAGTTAACACTGAAGCTTTCTTT | CASSPPGREVNTEAFF | . | . | TRBJ1-1 | 16 | TRBV18
TGTGCCAGCAGCTTACGGGGCACTAGCGGGGGACAAGATACGCAGTATTTT | CASSLRGTSGGQDTQYF | . | TRBD2 | TRBJ2-3 | 17 | TRBV11-3
TGTGCCAGCAGCTTGGGGCTAGCGGGGGGCTACGAGCAGTACTTC | CASSLGLAGGYEQYF | once | TRBD2 | TRBJ2-7 | 15 | TRBV5-6
TGTGCCAGCAGCTTCTGGGGGCGTCGCACAGATACGCAGTATTTT | CASSFWGRRTDTQYF | . | . | TRBJ2-3 | 15 | TRBV11-2
TGTGCCACCAGGGGGGACAGTCAAGGCGGGGAGCTGTTTTTT | CATRGDSQGGELFF | . | . | TRBJ2-2 | 14 | TRBV5-4
TGTGCCAGCAGTAAAAGGGCCCAACAAAACATTCAGTACTTC | CASSKRAQQNIQYF | . | . | TRBJ2-4 | 14 | TRBV6-5
TGTGCCAGCAGCCCTAGCCGGGGGAACACTGAAGCTTTCTTT | CASSPSRGNTEAFF | . | . | TRBJ1-1 | 14 | TRBV7-3
TGCAGCGTTGAAGAGGGGACAGGGCATGGCTACACCTTC | CSVEEGTGHGYTF | . | TRBD1 | TRBJ1-2 | 13 | TRBV29-1
TGTGCCAGCAGCCGTAGACAGATTCTCCGTGGCTACACCTTC | CASSRRQILRGYTF | few | . | TRBJ1-2 | 14 | TRBV7-9
TGCAGTGCTAGTGAAAGCGGGAGCGCGTTCAATGAGCAGTTCTTC | CSASESGSAFNEQFF | . | TRBD2 | TRBJ2-1 | 15 | TRBV20-1
TGTGCCAGCAGCTTCGGGGCTGAGAACACCGGGGAGCTGTTTTTT | CASSFGAENTGELFF | . | . | TRBJ2-2 | 15 | TRBV7-9
TGTGCCAGCTCAGGGGCGAATCAGCCCCAGCATTTT | CASSGANQPQHF | . | . | TRBJ1-5 | 12 | TRBV2
TGTGCCAGCAGCTTGGTTTCCGGGACAGGTATTATTCAGCCCCAGCATTTT | CASSLVSGTGIIQPQHF | few | TRBD1 | TRBJ1-5 | 17 | TRBV11-3
TGTGCCACCGCCCGGACAGCGAACACCGGGGAGCTGTTTTTT | CATARTANTGELFF | . | . | TRBJ2-2 | 14 | TRBV19
TGTGCCAGTCAAACAGGGTCTGGCAATCAGCCCCAGCATTTT | CASQTGSGNQPQHF | . | . | TRBJ1-5 | 14 | TRBV19
TGTGCCAGCAGTTCCTTAGGGGGCTATGGCTACACCTTC | CASSSLGGYGYTF | many | . | TRBJ1-2 | 13 | TRBV6-6
TGTGCCAGCAGCTTAGGCGGGACAGCAAAAGAGACCCAGTACTTC | CASSLGGTAKETQYF | . | . | TRBJ2-5 | 15 | TRBV7-9
TGTGCCAGCAGCTTATTAACGGCGGGGACAGGCGAGCAGTACTTC | CASSLLTAGTGEQYF | . | TRBD1 | TRBJ2-7 | 15 | TRBV7-2
TGTGCCAGCAGCCAAACTCGAGGCGCGGGACAGTTCCACGAGCAGTACTTC | CASSQTRGAGQFHEQYF | once | . | TRBJ2-7 | 17 | TRBV3-1/TRBV3-2
TGTGCCAGCAGCTTGGAACTTGCCCCCTACGAGCAGTACTTC | CASSLELAPYEQYF | . | . | TRBJ2-7 | 14 | TRBV5-6
TGTGCCAGCAGCCCGACTTTCGGACAGGTCGTGAACACTGAAGCTTTCTTT | CASSPTFGQVVNTEAFF | . | TRBD1 | TRBJ1-1 | 17 | TRBV7-8
TGTGCCAGCTCAGGGGGTGGGAACACTGAAGCTTTCTTT | CASSGGGNTEAFF | . | . | TRBJ1-1 | 13 | TRBV18
TGTGCCTGGAGTCCCCTGCGGGAGCAGTACTTC | CAWSPLREQYF | few | . | TRBJ2-7 | 11 | TRBV30